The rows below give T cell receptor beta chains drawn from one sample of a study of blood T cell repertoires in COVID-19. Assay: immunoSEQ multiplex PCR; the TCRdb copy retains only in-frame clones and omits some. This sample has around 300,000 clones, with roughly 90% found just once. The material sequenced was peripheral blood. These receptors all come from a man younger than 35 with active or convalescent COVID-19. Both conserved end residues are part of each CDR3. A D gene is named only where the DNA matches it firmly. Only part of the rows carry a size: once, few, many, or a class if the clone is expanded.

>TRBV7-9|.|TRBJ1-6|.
CASSLNGGARNSPLHF
TGTGCCAGCAGCTTAAATGGAGGGGCGCGGAATTCACCCCTCCACTTT
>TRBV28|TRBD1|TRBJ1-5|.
CASSPDRVRQPQHF
TGTGCCAGCAGTCCTGACAGGGTCCGTCAGCCCCAGCATTTT
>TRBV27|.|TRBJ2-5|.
CASKSGAQETQYF
TGTGCCAGCAAATCGGGAGCACAAGAGACCCAGTACTTC
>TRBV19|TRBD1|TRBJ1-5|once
CASSKLGQGANQPQHF
TGTGCCAGTAGTAAACTTGGGCAGGGGGCCAATCAGCCCCAGCATTTT
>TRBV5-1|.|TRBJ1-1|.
CASSLVQGEYSEAFF
TGCGCCAGCAGCTTGGTTCAGGGCGAGTACTCGGAAGCTTTCTTT
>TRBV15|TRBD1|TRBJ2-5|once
CATSRAVINRGKETQYF
TGTGCCACCAGCAGAGCCGTCATAAACAGGGGCAAGGAGACCCAGTACTTC
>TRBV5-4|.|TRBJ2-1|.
CASRQGGFDNEQFF
TGTGCCAGCCGTCAGGGGGGCTTCGACAATGAGCAGTTCTTC
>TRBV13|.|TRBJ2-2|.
CASSFRVDTGELFF
TGTGCCAGCAGCTTCAGGGTTGACACCGGGGAGCTGTTTTTT
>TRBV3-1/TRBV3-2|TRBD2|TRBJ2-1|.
CASSQRGGLVMRQFF
TGTGCCAGCAGCCAAAGGGGAGGACTAGTGATGCGGCAGTTCTTC
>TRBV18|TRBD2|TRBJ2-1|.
CASSIGFGASGRALDEQFF
TGTGCCAGCTCCATCGGTTTCGGTGCTAGCGGGAGGGCCTTGGATGAGCAGTTCTTC
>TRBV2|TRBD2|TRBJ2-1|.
CASSSQGLAYNEQFF
TGTGCCAGCAGTTCCCAGGGACTAGCGTACAATGAGCAGTTCTTC
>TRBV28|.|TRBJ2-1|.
CASRGHVMHNEQFF
TGTGCCAGCAGGGGGCACGTAATGCATAATGAGCAGTTCTTC
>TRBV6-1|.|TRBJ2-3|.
CASSEIGGVESDTQYF
TGTGCCAGCAGTGAAATTGGCGGGGTTGAGTCAGATACGCAGTATTTT
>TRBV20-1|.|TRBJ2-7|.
CSARERYEQYF
TGCAGTGCTAGGGAGCGATACGAGCAGTACTTC
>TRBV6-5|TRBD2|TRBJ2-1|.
CASSYSGTSGYNEQFF
TGTGCCAGCAGTTACTCAGGGACTAGCGGTTACAATGAGCAGTTCTTC
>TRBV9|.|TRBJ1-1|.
CASSVVQGSYAEAFF
TGTGCCAGCAGCGTAGTGCAGGGAAGTTACGCTGAAGCTTTCTTT
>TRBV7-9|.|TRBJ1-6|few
CASSPTVSDSPLHF
TGTGCCAGCAGCCCGACAGTGTCGGATTCACCCCTCCACTTT
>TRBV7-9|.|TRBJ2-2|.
CASAHGGVTGELFF
TGTGCCAGCGCCCATGGAGGGGTCACCGGGGAGCTGTTTTTT
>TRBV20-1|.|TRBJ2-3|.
CSAPRADTQYF
TGCAGTGCGCCCAGGGCAGATACGCAGTATTTT
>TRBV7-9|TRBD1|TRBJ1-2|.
CASSRSSTGVGYGYTF
TGTGCCAGCAGCCGTTCCTCTACAGGGGTAGGCTATGGCTACACCTTC
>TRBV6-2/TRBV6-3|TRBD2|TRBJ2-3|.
CASSYSRSAGHTDTQYF
TGTGCCAGCAGTTACTCGAGGTCAGCGGGGCACACAGATACGCAGTATTTT
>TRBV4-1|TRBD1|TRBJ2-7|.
CASSHLPTGSSYEQYF
TGCGCCAGCAGCCACCTGCCGACAGGGAGCTCCTACGAGCAGTACTTC
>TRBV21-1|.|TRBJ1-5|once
CASSKAVTGTDQPQHF
TGTGCCAGCAGCAAGGCGGTTACGGGGACAGATCAGCCCCAGCATTTT
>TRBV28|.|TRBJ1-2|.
CASGRGGYTF
TGTGCCAGCGGCCGAGGTGGCTACACCTTC
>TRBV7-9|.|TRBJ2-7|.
CASSRGQTYEQYF
TGTGCCAGCAGCCGCGGACAGACCTACGAGCAGTACTTC
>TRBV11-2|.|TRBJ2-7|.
CASSLGPRRAYEQYF
TGTGCCAGCAGCTTAGGGCCCCGGAGGGCCTACGAGCAGTACTTC
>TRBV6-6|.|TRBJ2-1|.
CASTERVANNEQFF
TGTGCCAGCACCGAGAGGGTAGCCAATAATGAGCAGTTCTTC
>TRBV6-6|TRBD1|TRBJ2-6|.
CASMDRELSGANVLTF
TGTGCCAGCATGGACAGGGAACTATCTGGGGCCAACGTCCTGACTTTC
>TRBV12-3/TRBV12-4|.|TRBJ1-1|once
CASSLGPEAFF
TGTGCCAGCAGTTTGGGCCCTGAAGCTTTCTTT
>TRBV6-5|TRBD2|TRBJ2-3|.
CASSYATSGGYF
TGTGCCAGCAGTTACGCGACTAGCGGGGGATATTTT
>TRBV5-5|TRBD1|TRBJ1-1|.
CASSSSLDRGRLAFF
TGTGCCAGCAGCTCGTCGCTGGACAGGGGGCGCTTGGCTTTCTTT
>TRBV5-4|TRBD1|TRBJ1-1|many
CASSPGTDNTEAFF
TGTGCCAGCAGCCCCGGGACAGACAACACTGAAGCTTTCTTT
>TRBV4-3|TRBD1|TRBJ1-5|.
CASSKGSRQGDNQPQHF
TGCGCCAGCAGTAAGGGTTCCAGACAGGGGGACAATCAGCCCCAGCATTTT
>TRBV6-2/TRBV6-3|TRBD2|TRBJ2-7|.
CASSSGGANEQYF
TGTGCCAGCAGTAGCGGGGGGGCCAACGAGCAGTACTTC
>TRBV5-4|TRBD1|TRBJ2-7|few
CASSLGGGHEQYF
TGTGCCAGCAGCTTGGGAGGGGGCCACGAGCAGTACTTC
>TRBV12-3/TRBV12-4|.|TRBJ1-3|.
CASSRTGNTIYF
TGTGCCAGCAGCCGTACTGGAAACACCATATATTTT
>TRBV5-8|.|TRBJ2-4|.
CASSEPPDIQYF
TGTGCCAGCAGTGAGCCACCGGACATTCAGTACTTC
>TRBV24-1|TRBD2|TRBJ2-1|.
CATSDFSGRSHNEQFF
TGTGCCACCAGTGATTTTAGCGGGAGGTCTCACAATGAGCAGTTCTTC
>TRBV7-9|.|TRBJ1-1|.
CASSPPGGGAEAFF
TGTGCCAGCAGCCCCCCCGGGGGTGGCGCTGAAGCTTTCTTT
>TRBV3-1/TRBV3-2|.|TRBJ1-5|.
CASSQNRVHQPQHF
TGTGCCAGCAGCCAGAACAGGGTTCATCAGCCCCAGCATTTT
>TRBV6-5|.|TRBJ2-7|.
CASVLVGARKDEQYF
TGTGCCAGCGTTTTAGTGGGGGCTAGAAAGGACGAGCAGTACTTC
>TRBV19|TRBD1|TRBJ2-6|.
CATSRTGRSGANVLTF
TGTGCCACTTCCCGGACAGGGCGCTCTGGGGCCAACGTCCTGACTTTC
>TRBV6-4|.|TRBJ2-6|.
CASSDSNSGANVLTF
TGTGCCAGCAGTGACTCCAACTCTGGGGCCAACGTCCTGACTTTC
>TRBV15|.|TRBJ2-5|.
CATREGLGETQYF
TGTGCCACCAGGGAGGGGCTGGGTGAGACCCAGTACTTC
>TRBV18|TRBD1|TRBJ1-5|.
CASSPSRDSIHSNQPQHF
TGTGCCAGCTCACCTAGCCGGGACAGTATTCATAGCAATCAGCCCCAGCATTTT
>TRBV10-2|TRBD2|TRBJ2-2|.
CARSARGGEGLGTGELFF
TGCGCCCGCAGTGCCCGGGGGGGAGAGGGTTTAGGCACCGGGGAGCTGTTTTTT
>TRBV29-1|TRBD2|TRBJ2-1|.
CSVLRGGGNEQFF
TGCAGCGTTCTCCGCGGCGGGGGCAATGAGCAGTTCTTC
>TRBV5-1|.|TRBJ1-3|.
CASSLGRSGNTIYF
TGCGCCAGCAGCTTAGGGAGGTCTGGAAACACCATATATTTT
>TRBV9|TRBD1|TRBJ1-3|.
CASSDRQGAGNTIYF
TGTGCCAGCAGCGATAGACAGGGGGCTGGAAACACCATATATTTT
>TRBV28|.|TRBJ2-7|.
CASSFVHYYEQYF
TGTGCCAGCAGTTTCGTACACTACTACGAGCAGTACTTC
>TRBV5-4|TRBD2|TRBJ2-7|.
CASSLIRLAGGLAEQYF
TGTGCCAGCAGCTTGATTAGGCTAGCGGGGGGGCTTGCCGAGCAGTACTTC
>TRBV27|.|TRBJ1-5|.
CASSLSRAQPQHF
TGTGCCAGCAGTTTATCCAGGGCGCAGCCCCAGCATTTT
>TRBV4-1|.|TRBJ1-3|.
CASSQDGVVGGTIYF
TGCGCCAGCAGCCAAGATGGGGTTGTAGGAGGCACCATATATTTT
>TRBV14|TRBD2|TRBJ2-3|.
CASSQQREMGTDTQYF
TGTGCCAGCAGCCAACAGCGGGAGATGGGGACAGATACGCAGTATTTT
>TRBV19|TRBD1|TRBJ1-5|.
CASTVGQLNQPQHF
TGTGCCAGTACCGTGGGACAGTTAAATCAGCCCCAGCATTTT
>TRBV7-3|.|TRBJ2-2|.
CASTYDTGELFF
TGTGCCAGCACGTATGACACCGGGGAGCTGTTTTTT
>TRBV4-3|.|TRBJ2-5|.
CASSQGPGGRETQYF
TGCGCCAGCAGCCAAGGTCCAGGGGGGCGAGAGACCCAGTACTTC
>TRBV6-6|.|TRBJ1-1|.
CASSSPGVGAFF
TGTGCCAGCAGTTCCCCGGGAGTTGGGGCTTTCTTT
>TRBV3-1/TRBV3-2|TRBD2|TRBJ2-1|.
CASSRLAGNNEQFF
TGTGCCAGCAGCCGACTAGCGGGGAACAATGAGCAGTTCTTC
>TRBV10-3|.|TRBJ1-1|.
CAINSNMNTEAFF
TGTGCCATTAACAGCAACATGAACACTGAAGCTTTCTTT